The present T cell receptor beta chain was sequenced within a study of glioma-infiltrating T cells. This CDR3 contains 14 residues. Germline CDR1 and CDR2: SNHLY and FYNNEI. Notes on this clonotype: At one end the junction does not follow the germline gene, possibly because of a read error.

TCR alpha and beta CDR3 regions were amplified from RNA using iRepertoire nested multiplex PCR. MiXCR, applied by TCRdb to the multiplex PCR reads, yields one record per CDR3 protein. The table lists 160,000 or so distinct CDR3 sequences, about 47% of them singletons. The origin of this receptor is a human donor with low-grade glioma or glioblastoma, undergoing nonglioma brain surgery, or in good health (not recorded which). The chain carries TRBV2 and TRBJ2-5, with D perhaps TRBD1 (6 bases). Source material: glioma tissue, nonneoplastic brain tissue, or PBMCs (not recorded which). The CDR3 DNA follows: TGTGCCAGCAGGGAAACGACAGGTCAAGAGACCGAGTACTTC. It specifies CASRETTGQETEYF.